This TCR beta chain was obtained from a study of beta chain features in type 1 diabetes. This CDR3 is built from 16 residues. The V gene's germline CDR1 is SGHTS and CDR2 YDEGEE. Every isolated RNA sample was fully reverse transcribed, so sequencing captured expressed TCRB transcripts. The table came from immunoSEQ multiplex PCR; TCRdb's copy has only in-frame clones and leaves some out. The sample carries 900,000 or so clones, about 17% recorded once. Material for sequencing was naive CD4+ T cells from blood. This sequence was found in a woman younger than 35 in good health. The chain couples TRBV5-8 to TRBJ2-5, with TRBD2 identical over 11 bases. The assigned J gene may be wrong: the sequence end matches TRBJ2-7 better. This CDR3 is CATPAPWASGRSEQYF. CDR3 nucleotide sequence: TGTGCCACCCCTGCCCCATGGGCTAGCGGGAGGAGCGAGCAGTACTTC.